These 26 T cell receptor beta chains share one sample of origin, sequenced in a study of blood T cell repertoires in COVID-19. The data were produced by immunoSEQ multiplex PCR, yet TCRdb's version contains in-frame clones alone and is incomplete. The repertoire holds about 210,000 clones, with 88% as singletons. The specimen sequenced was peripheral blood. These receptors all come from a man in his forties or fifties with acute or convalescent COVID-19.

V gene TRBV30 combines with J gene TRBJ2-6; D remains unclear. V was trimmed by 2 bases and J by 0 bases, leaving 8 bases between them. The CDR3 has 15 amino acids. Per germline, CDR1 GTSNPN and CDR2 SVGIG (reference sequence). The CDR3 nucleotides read TGTGCCTGGAGTCCGGGTCTCTCTGGGGCCAACGTCCTGACTTTC. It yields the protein CAWSPGLSGANVLTF.

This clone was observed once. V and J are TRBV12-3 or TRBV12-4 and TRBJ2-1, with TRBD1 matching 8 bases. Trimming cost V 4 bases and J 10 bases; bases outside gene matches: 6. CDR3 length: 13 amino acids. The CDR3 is CASSSQGAQEQFF. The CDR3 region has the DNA TGTGCCAGCAGTTCCCAGGGGGCTCAAGAGCAGTTCTTC.

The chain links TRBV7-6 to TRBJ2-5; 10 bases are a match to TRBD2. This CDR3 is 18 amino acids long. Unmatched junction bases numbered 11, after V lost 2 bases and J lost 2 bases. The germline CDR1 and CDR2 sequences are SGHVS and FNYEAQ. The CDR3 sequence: CASSLSWGWTSGQETQYF. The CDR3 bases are TGTGCCAGCAGCTTATCTTGGGGTTGGACTAGCGGACAAGAGACCCAGTACTTC. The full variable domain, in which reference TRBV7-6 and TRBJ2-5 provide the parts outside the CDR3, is GAGVSQSPRYKVTKRGQDVALRCDPISGHVSLYWYRQALGQGPEFLTYFNYEAQQDKSGLPNDRFSAERPEGSISTLTIQRTEQRDSAMYRCASSLSWGWTSGQETQYFGPGTRLLVL.

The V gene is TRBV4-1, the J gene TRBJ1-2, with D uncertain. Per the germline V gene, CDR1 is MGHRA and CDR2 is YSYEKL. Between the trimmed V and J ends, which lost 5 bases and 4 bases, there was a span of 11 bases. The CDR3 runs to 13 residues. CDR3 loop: CASSATRTYGYTF. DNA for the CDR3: TGCGCCAGCAGCGCAACTAGGACCTATGGCTACACCTTC.

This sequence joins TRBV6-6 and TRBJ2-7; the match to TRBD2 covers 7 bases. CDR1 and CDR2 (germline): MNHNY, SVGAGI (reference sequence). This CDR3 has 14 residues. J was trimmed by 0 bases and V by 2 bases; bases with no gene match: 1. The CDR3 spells CASSYASGSYEQYF. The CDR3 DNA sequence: TGTGCCAGCAGTTACGCTAGCGGCTCCTACGAGCAGTACTTC.

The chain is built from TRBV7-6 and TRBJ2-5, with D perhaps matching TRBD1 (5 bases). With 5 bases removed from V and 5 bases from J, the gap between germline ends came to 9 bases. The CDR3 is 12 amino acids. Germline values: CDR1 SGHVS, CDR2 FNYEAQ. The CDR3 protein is CASSPAGETQYF. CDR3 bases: TGTGCCAGCAGCCCAGCAGGGGAGACCCAGTACTTC. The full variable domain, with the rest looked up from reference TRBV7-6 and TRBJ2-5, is GAGVSQSPRYKVTKRGQDVALRCDPISGHVSLYWYRQALGQGPEFLTYFNYEAQQDKSGLPNDRFSAERPEGSISTLTIQRTEQRDSAMYRCASSPAGETQYFGPGTRLLVL.

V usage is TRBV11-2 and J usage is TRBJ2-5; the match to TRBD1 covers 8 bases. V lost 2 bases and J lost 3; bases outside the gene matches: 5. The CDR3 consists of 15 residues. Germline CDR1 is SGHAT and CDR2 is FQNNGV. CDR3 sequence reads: CASSLRGTGKETQYF. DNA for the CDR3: TGTGCCAGCAGCTTACGCGGGACAGGCAAAGAGACCCAGTACTTC.

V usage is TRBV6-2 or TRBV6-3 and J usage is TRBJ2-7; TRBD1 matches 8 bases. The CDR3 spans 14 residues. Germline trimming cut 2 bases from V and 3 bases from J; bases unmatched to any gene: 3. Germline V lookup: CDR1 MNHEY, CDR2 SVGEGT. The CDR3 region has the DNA TGTGCCAGCAGTTACCCAGGGGGCCTCTACGAGCAGTACTTC. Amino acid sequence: CASSYPGGLYEQYF.

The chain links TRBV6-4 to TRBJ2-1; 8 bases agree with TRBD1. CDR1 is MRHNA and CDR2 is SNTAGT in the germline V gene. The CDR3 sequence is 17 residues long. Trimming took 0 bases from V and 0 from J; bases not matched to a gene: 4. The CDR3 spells CASSDSIGQGSYNEQFF. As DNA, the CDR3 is TGTGCCAGCAGTGACTCGATCGGACAGGGCTCCTACAATGAGCAGTTCTTC.

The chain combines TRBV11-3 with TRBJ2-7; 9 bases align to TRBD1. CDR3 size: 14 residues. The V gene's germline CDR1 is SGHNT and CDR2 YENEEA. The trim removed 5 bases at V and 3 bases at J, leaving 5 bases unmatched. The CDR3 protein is CASSQGQGLYEQYF. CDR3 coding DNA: TGTGCCAGCAGCCAGGGACAGGGACTCTACGAGCAGTACTTC.

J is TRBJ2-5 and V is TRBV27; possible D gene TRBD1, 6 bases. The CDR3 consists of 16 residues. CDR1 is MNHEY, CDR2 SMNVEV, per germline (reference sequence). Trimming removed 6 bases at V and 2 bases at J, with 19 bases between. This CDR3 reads CASRPPRDTLQETQYF. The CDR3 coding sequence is TGTGCCAGCAGACCTCCCCGGGACACGCTACAAGAGACCCAGTACTTC.

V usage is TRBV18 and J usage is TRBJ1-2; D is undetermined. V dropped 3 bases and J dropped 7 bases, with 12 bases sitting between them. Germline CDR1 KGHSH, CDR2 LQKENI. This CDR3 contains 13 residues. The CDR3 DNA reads TGTGCCAGCTCACCGGAGGGTCCTGCTGGCTACACCTTC. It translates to CASSPEGPAGYTF.

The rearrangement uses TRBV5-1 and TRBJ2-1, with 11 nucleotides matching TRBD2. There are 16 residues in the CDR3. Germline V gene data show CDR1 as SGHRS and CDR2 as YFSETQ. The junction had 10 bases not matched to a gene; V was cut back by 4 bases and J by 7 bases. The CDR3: CASSDLLAGDGNEQFF. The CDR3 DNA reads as TGCGCCAGCAGCGACCTACTAGCGGGAGATGGGAATGAGCAGTTCTTC. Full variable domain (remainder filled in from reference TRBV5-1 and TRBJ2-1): KAGVTQTPRYLIKTRGQQVTLSCSPISGHRSVSWYQQTPGQGLQFLFEYFSETQRNKGNFPGRFSGRQFSNSRSEMNVSTLELGDSALYLCASSDLLAGDGNEQFFGPGTRLTVL.

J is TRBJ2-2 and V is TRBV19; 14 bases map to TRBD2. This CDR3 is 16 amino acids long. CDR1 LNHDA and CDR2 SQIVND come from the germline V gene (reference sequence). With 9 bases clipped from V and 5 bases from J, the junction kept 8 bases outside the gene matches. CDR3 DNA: TGTGCCAGCAAGGGACTAGCGGGGGCGAGGACCGGGGAGCTGTTTTTT. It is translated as CASKGLAGARTGELFF.

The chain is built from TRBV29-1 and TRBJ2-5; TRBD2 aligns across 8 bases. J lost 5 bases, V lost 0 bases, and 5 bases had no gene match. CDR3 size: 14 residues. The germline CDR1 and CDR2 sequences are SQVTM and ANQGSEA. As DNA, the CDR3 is TGCAGCGTTGAAGATCGGGGGGGCCTGGAGACCCAGTACTTC. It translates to CSVEDRGGLETQYF.

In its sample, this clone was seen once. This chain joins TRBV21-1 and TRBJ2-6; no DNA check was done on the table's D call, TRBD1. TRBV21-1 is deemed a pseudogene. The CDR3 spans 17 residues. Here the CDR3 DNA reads TGTGCCAGCATATGGGTGGACAGCTACTCTGGGGCCAACGTCCTGACTTTC. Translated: CASIWVDSYSGANVLTF.

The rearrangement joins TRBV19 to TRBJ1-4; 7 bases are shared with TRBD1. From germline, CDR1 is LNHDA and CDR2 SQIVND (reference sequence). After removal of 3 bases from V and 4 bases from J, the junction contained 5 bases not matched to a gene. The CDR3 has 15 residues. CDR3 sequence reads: CASSMGQIFNEKLFF. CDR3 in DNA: TGTGCCAGTAGTATGGGACAGATTTTTAATGAAAAACTGTTTTTT.

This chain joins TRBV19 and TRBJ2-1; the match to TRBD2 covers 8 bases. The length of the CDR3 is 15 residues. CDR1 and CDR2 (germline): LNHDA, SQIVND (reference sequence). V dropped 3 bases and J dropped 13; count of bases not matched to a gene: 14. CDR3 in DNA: TGTGCCAGTAGTATCGGAACGGGGGGGGCCATACCTCAGTTCTTC. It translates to CASSIGTGGAIPQFF.

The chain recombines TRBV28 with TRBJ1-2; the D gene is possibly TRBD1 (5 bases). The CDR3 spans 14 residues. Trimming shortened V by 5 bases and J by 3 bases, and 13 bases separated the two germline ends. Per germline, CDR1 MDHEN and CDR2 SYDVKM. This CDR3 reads CASSPGGGDYGYTF. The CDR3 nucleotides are TGTGCCAGCAGTCCGGGTGGAGGGGACTATGGCTACACCTTC.

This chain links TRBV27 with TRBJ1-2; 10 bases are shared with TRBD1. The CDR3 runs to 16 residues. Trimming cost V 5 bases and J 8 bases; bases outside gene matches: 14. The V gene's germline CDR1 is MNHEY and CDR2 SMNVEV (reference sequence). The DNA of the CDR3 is TGTGCCAGCAGTACCTTACGACAGGGGGCGCAATGGGGCTACACCTTC. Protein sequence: CASSTLRQGAQWGYTF.

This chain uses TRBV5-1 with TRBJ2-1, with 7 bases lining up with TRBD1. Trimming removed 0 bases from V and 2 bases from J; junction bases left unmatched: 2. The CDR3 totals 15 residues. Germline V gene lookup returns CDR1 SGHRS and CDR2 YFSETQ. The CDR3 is CASSLEGQTYNEQFF. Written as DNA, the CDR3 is TGCGCCAGCAGCTTGGAGGGACAGACCTACAATGAGCAGTTCTTC. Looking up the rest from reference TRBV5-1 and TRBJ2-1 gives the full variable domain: KAGVTQTPRYLIKTRGQQVTLSCSPISGHRSVSWYQQTPGQGLQFLFEYFSETQRNKGNFPGRFSGRQFSNSRSEMNVSTLELGDSALYLCASSLEGQTYNEQFFGPGTRLTVL.

The CDR3 nucleotides are TGTGCCAGCAGTTTACAGGGGGCCCCCATAACAGATACGCAGTATTTT. Its translation is CASSLQGAPITDTQYF. J is TRBJ2-3 and V is TRBV27, with TRBD1 matching 8 bases. The V gene's germline CDR1 is MNHEY and CDR2 SMNVEV (reference sequence). V dropped 2 bases and J dropped 3; count of bases not matched to a gene: 7. The CDR3 extends over 16 amino acids.

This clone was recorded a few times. CDR3 DNA: TGTGCCAGCAGCTTAGGGCAGGGTAATGAAAAACTGTTTTTT. Residues: CASSLGQGNEKLFF. The chain combines TRBV11-2 with TRBJ1-4, with a tentative D call TRBD1 (5 bases). V was trimmed by 1 base and J by 4 bases, leaving 7 bases between them. The length of the CDR3 is 14 residues. CDR1 is SGHAT and CDR2 is FQNNGV in the germline V gene.

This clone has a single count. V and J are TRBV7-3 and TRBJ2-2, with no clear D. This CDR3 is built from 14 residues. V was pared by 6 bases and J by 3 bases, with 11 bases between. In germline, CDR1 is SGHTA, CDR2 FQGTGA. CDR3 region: CASSPLRDTGELFF. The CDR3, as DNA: TGTGCCAGCAGTCCATTAAGAGACACCGGGGAGCTGTTTTTT.

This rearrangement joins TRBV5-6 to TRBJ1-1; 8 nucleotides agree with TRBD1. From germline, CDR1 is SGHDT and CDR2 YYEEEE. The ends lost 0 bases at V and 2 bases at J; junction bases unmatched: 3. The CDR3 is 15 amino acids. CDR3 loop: CASSLVAGGNTEAFF. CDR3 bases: TGTGCCAGCAGCTTGGTTGCAGGGGGCAACACTGAAGCTTTCTTT. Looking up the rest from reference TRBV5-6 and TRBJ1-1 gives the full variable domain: DAGVTQSPTHLIKTRGQQVTLRCSPKSGHDTVSWYQQALGQGPQFIFQYYEEEERQRGNFPDRFSGHQFPNYSSELNVNALLLGDSALYLCASSLVAGGNTEAFFGQGTRLTVV.

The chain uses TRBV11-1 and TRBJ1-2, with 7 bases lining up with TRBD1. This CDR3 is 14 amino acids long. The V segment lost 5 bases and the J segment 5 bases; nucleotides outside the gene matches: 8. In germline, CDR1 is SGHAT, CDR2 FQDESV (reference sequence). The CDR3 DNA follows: TGTGCCAGCAGCCCAAGGGGGCTACCTTATGGCTACACCTTC. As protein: CASSPRGLPYGYTF.